Each of the 20 T cell receptor beta chains below was sequenced from the same sample in a study of blood T cell repertoires in COVID-19. This table comes from immunoSEQ multiplex PCR, and its TCRdb copy is limited to in-frame clones, with some not included. The data show roughly 53,000 clones, around 86% seen once. Sequenced input: peripheral blood. The receptors stem from a human donor in a cohort sampled during active COVID-19.

Many counts were recorded for this clone. V and J are TRBV6-5 and TRBJ2-7; TRBD2 agrees at 9 bases. V lost 0 bases to trimming and J lost 0 bases; unmatched junction nucleotides: 3. CDR1 MNHEY and CDR2 SVGAGI come from the germline V gene. The CDR3 sequence is 16 residues long. The chain's CDR3 is CASSYSTSGNSYEQYF. The DNA for the CDR3 is TGTGCCAGCAGTTACTCGACTAGCGGTAACTCCTACGAGCAGTACTTC.

This clone was detected once. CDR3 nucleotides: TGTGCCAGCAGCGTAGGGTCGACTAGCCTGAACACCGGGGAGCTGTTTTTT. Its protein product is CASSVGSTSLNTGELFF. The rearrangement joins TRBV9 to TRBJ2-2; 7 positions agree with TRBD2. The J segment lost 1 base and the V segment lost 0 bases, leaving 6 bases of the junction unmatched. The CDR3 covers 17 residues. The germline gives CDR1 SGDLS, CDR2 YYNGEE.

This clone was seen only once. The chain uses TRBV7-2 and TRBJ2-1; TRBD2 agrees at 12 bases. CDR1 and CDR2 (germline): SGHTA, FQGNSA. The CDR3 contains 16 residues. V trimming: 5 bases; J trimming: 9 bases; junction bases outside the gene matches: 11. CDR3 in amino acids: CASSHPLAGGISEQFF. The CDR3, as DNA: TGTGCCAGCAGCCACCCGCTAGCGGGAGGGATTAGTGAGCAGTTCTTC.

The chain has TRBV6-2 or TRBV6-3 and TRBJ2-1; 11 positions match TRBD2. The CDR3 covers 19 residues. CDR1 is MNHEY, CDR2 SVGEGT, per germline. The junction had 9 bases not matched to a gene; V was cut back by 2 bases and J by 0 bases. This CDR3 is CASSYVLAGALSSYNEQFF. CDR3 coding DNA: TGTGCCAGCAGTTACGTACTAGCGGGAGCTTTGAGCTCCTACAATGAGCAGTTCTTC.

The CDR3 DNA reads TGTGCCAGCAGCCGGGACAGGGCTTACACTGAAGCTTTCTTT. Amino acids: CASSRDRAYTEAFF. This sequence joins TRBV7-3 and TRBJ1-1; 9 nucleotides match TRBD1. Germline CDR1 SGHTA, CDR2 FQGTGA. CDR3 length: 14 residues. V lost 5 bases to trimming and J lost 3 bases; unmatched junction nucleotides: 4.

The V call is TRBV14, the J call TRBJ2-7, with D perhaps TRBD2 (6 bases). Germline CDR1 reads SGHDN; CDR2 reads FVKESK. The V end was cut by 4 bases, the J end by 1 base, with 11 bases between. This CDR3 contains 14 residues. The chain's CDR3 is CASSRRAQSYEQYF. DNA of the CDR3: TGTGCCAGCAGCCGGAGGGCGCAATCCTACGAGCAGTACTTC.

This chain links TRBV10-3 with TRBJ1-2; a weak D match, TRBD1 (6 bases). Germline lookup yields CDR1 ENHRY and CDR2 SYGVKD. Trimming cost V 2 bases and J 2 bases, with 6 bases left between them. The CDR3 consists of 13 residues. The chain's CDR3 is CAISETGNYGYTF. CDR3 DNA sequence: TGTGCCATCAGTGAGACAGGGAACTATGGCTACACCTTC.

The chain employs TRBV7-8 and TRBJ1-6, with 10 bases that match TRBD1. The CDR3 covers 19 residues. Trimming cost V 5 bases and J 0 bases; bases outside gene matches: 10. The germline gives CDR1 SGHVS, CDR2 FQNEAQ. The CDR3 nucleotides read TGTGCCAGCAGCGCATCCGGGACAGGGGCGAGCTCCTATAATTCACCCCTCCACTTT. Its protein is CASSASGTGASSYNSPLHF.

J is TRBJ1-3 and V is TRBV10-3, with 7 bases identical to TRBD1. Germline CDR1 and CDR2: ENHRY and SYGVKD. Trimming at V came to 9 bases and at J to 0 bases, leaving 5 bases not matched to a gene. The CDR3 extends over 14 amino acids. The CDR3 loop reads CAMRQGYSGNTIYF. As DNA, the CDR3 is TGTGCCATGAGACAGGGTTACTCTGGAAACACCATATATTTT.

This sequence joins TRBV7-3 and TRBJ2-1; 7 bases match TRBD1. Germline V gives CDR1 SGHTA, CDR2 FQGTGA. V was clipped by 5 bases and J by 5 bases; unmatched bases: 6. The CDR3 length is 14 residues. CDR3 bases: TGTGCCAGCAGCCCCAGACAGGGCCACAATGAGCAGTTCTTC. Translation gives CASSPRQGHNEQFF.

This sequence joins TRBV7-9 and TRBJ1-6, with D perhaps matching TRBD1 (6 bases). There are 18 residues in the CDR3. Looked up from germline, CDR1 is SEHNR and CDR2 is FQNEAQ (reference sequence). V lost 5 bases and J 0 bases, leaving 17 bases between the germline ends. Here the CDR3 reads CASSRRDTLSSYNSPLHF. The CDR3, as DNA: TGTGCCAGCAGCCGACGGGACACCCTGAGCTCCTATAATTCACCCCTCCACTTT. The full variable domain, completed using reference TRBV7-9 and TRBJ1-6, is DTGVSQNPRHKITKRGQNVTFRCDPISEHNRLYWYRQTLGQGPEFLTYFQNEAQLEKSRLLSDRFSAERPKGSFSTLEIQRTEQGDSAMYLCASSRRDTLSSYNSPLHFGNGTRLTVT.

This chain uses TRBV7-3 with TRBJ2-7; D gene unclear. The V and J ends lost 2 bases and 2 bases respectively, with 13 bases between them. CDR1 is SGHTA, CDR2 FQGTGA, per germline. There are 15 residues in the CDR3. CDR3 in amino acids: CASSLLPGSTYEQYF. In nucleotides, the CDR3 is TGTGCCAGCAGCTTACTTCCAGGATCAACCTACGAGCAGTACTTC.

This clone was detected only once. The chain is built from TRBV10-2 and TRBJ2-5, with 13 bases lining up with TRBD2. Losses at the gene ends were 6 bases for V and 5 bases for J; bases not matched to a gene: 6. This CDR3 region has 15 residues. Germline lookup yields CDR1 WSHSY and CDR2 SAAADI. CDR3 DNA sequence: TGCGCCAGCAGAGGACTAGCGGGAGTTTCGGAGACCCAGTACTTC. It codes for CASRGLAGVSETQYF.

This clone was seen a single time. V is TRBV28 and J is TRBJ2-5; the match to TRBD2 covers 8 bases. Trimming cost V 6 bases and J 5 bases; bases outside gene matches: 8. CDR1 is MDHEN, CDR2 SYDVKM, per germline. The CDR3 is made up of 14 amino acids. The CDR3 sequence is CASRTGGAGETQYF. As DNA, the CDR3 is TGTGCCAGCAGGACCGGGGGGGCGGGGGAGACCCAGTACTTC.

The genes are TRBV6-6 and TRBJ2-7, with 9 bases that match TRBD2. CDR1 MNHNY and CDR2 SVGAGI come from the germline V gene (reference sequence). V shed 5 bases, J shed 1 base, and the junction held 12 bases outside the gene matches. This CDR3 has 17 residues. CDR3 coding DNA: TGTGCCAGCAGTCCCCTAGCGGGGCAGCACCAATCCTACGAGCAGTACTTC. It translates to CASSPLAGQHQSYEQYF.

V gene TRBV10-2 combines with J gene TRBJ2-7, with 12 bases lining up with TRBD2. This CDR3 is built from 16 residues. The ends lost 3 bases at V and 5 bases at J; junction bases unmatched: 8. Germline assignment: CDR1 WSHSY and CDR2 SAAADI. The CDR3 DNA follows: TGCGCCAGCAGTGAAGTGAGAGGACTAGCGGGGAACGAGCAGTACTTC. Translated, it gives CASSEVRGLAGNEQYF.

This chain uses TRBV5-8 with TRBJ2-1; tentatively, D is TRBD1 (5 bases). The CDR3 totals 15 residues. Deletions cut 2 bases from V and 1 base from J, with 10 bases between. Germline V gene sequence: CDR1 SGHTS, CDR2 YDEGEE. The CDR3 spells CASSFRQLSYNEQFF. CDR3 sequence (DNA): TGTGCCAGCAGCTTTCGACAGCTATCCTACAATGAGCAGTTCTTC.

This clone is a singleton in its sample. The chain carries TRBV7-8 and TRBJ1-5; 7 bases fit TRBD1. This CDR3 comprises 15 residues. CDR1 SGHVS and CDR2 FQNEAQ come from the germline V gene. J gave up 6 bases and V 0 bases, and 5 bases lay outside the gene matches. This CDR3 reads CASSLARGSLQPQHF. As DNA, the CDR3 is TGTGCCAGCAGCTTAGCCAGGGGGAGTCTTCAGCCCCAGCATTTT.

The chain combines TRBV24-1 with TRBJ2-5; 13 nucleotides align to TRBD2. Germline V lookup: CDR1 KGHDR, CDR2 SFDVKD. This CDR3 comprises 15 residues. The junction had 3 bases not matched to a gene; V was cut back by 4 bases and J by 5 bases. The CDR3 DNA is TGTGCCACCAGTGAGAAACTAGCGGGAGGGGAGACCCAGTACTTC. This sequence encodes CATSEKLAGGETQYF.

A remark on this clone: The sample holds other DNA sequences that translate to the same CDR3. The V gene is TRBV5-6, the J gene TRBJ2-3; TRBD2 agrees at 9 bases. The V gene end was trimmed by 2 bases and the J gene end by 4 bases; junction bases not matched to a gene: 5. CDR1 and CDR2 from the germline V gene are SGHDT and YYEEEE. The CDR3 is 15 amino acids. CDR3 protein: CASSLGGGAADTQYF. For the CDR3, the DNA is TGTGCCAGCAGCTTAGGCGGGGGGGCCGCAGATACGCAGTATTTT. The whole variable domain, filled in from reference TRBV5-6 and TRBJ2-3, reads DAGVTQSPTHLIKTRGQQVTLRCSPKSGHDTVSWYQQALGQGPQFIFQYYEEEERQRGNFPDRFSGHQFPNYSSELNVNALLLGDSALYLCASSLGGGAADTQYFGPGTRLTVL.